The entry that follows covers one T cell receptor beta chain sequence. The V segment lost 5 bases and the J segment 8 bases; nucleotides outside the gene matches: 17. Germline V CDR1 and CDR2: MNHEY, SMNVEV (reference sequence). CDR3 length: 16 residues. These data come from a study of blood T cell repertoires in COVID-19. Study background: Specimens from acute and convalescent COVID-19 originated in the United States, Italy and Spain. T cells, B-cell-depleted T cells, or PBMCs supplied cDNA or gDNA.

Authors' data handling: From reference gene primer amplification, estimates of nucleated cell counts were derived. Only in-frame clones appear in the TCRdb table, and some are missing; sequencing was by immunoSEQ multiplex PCR. The DNA was the basis for D and trimming; V, J and clone size are from that table. The table shows 200,000 to 250,000 clones, with under 90% occurring only once. The chain is built from TRBV27 and TRBJ1-2; 7 bases map to TRBD1. The sequence came from a man between 50 and 59 years old with acute or convalescent COVID-19. The source material was peripheral blood. CDR3 region: CASSPYTAGRGDGYTF. The CDR3 DNA is TGTGCCAGCAGTCCCTACACCGCGGGCAGGGGGGACGGCTACACCTTC.